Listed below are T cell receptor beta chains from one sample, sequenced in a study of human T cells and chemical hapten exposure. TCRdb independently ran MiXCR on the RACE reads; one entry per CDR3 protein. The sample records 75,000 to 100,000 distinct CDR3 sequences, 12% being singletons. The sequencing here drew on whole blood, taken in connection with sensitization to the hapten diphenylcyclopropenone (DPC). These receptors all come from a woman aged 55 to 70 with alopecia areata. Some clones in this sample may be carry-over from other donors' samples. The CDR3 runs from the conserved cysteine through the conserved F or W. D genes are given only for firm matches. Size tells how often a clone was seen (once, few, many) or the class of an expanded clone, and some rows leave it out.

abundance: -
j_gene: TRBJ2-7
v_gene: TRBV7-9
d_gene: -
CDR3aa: CASSRRDNEQYF
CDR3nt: TGTGCCAGCAGCCGACGGGACAACGAGCAGTACTTC

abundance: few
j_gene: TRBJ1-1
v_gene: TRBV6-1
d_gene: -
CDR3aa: CASSSLGQSTEAFF
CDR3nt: TGTGCCAGCAGTTCCCTCGGACAGAGCACTGAAGCTTTCTTT

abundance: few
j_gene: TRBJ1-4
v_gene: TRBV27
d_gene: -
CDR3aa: CASSSSGVDEKLFF
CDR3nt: TGTGCCAGCAGTTCGTCAGGGGTTGATGAAAAACTGTTTTTT

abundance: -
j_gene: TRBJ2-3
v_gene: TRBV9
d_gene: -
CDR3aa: CASSVRGIADTQYF
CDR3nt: TGTGCCAGCAGCGTACGAGGGATCGCAGATACGCAGTATTTT

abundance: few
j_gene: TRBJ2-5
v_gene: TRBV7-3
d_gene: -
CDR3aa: CASSLSPRPPETQYF
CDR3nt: TGTGCCAGCAGCTTAAGCCCCCGGCCCCCAGAGACCCAGTACTTC

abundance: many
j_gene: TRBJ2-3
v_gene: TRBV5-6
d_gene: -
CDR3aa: CASTGTHTDTQYF
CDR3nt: TGTGCCAGCACAGGGACTCACACAGATACGCAGTATTTT

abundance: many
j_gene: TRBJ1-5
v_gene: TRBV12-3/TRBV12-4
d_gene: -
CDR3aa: CASSPGDYQPQHF
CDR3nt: TGTGCCAGCAGCCCTGGGGACTATCAGCCCCAGCATTTT

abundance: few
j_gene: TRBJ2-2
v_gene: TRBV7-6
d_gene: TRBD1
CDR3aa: CASSLDWTGMTGELFF
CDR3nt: TGTGCCAGCAGCTTAGACTGGACAGGGATGACCGGGGAGCTGTTTTTT

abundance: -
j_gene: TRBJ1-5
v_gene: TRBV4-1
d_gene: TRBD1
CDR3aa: CASSQARGHQPQHF
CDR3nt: TGCGCCAGCAGCCAAGCCAGGGGGCATCAGCCCCAGCATTTT

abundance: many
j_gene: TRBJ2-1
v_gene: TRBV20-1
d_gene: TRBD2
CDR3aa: CSARRTSGNNEQFF
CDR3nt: TGCAGTGCTAGGAGGACTAGCGGAAACAATGAGCAGTTCTTC

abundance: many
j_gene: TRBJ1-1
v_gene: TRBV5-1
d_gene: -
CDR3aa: CASSPIPLNTEAFF
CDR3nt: TGCGCCAGCAGCCCGATTCCGCTAAACACTGAAGCTTTCTTT

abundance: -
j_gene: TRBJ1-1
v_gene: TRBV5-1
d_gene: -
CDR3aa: CASSPGRQEDTEAFF
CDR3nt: TGCGCCAGCAGCCCTGGTCGACAGGAAGACACTGAAGCTTTCTTT

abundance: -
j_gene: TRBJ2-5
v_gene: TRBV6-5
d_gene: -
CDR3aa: CASSYSGSLGGETQYF
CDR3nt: TGTGCCAGCAGTTACTCAGGTTCACTGGGGGGAGAGACCCAGTACTTC

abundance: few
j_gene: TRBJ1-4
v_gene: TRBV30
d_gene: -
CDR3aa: CAWSPSSHSGLFF
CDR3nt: TGTGCCTGGAGTCCGAGTAGTCATTCGGGACTGTTTTTT

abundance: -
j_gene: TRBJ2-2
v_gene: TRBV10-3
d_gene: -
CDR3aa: CAIRDPANTGELFF
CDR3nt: TGTGCCATCCGAGACCCAGCGAACACCGGGGAGCTGTTTTTT

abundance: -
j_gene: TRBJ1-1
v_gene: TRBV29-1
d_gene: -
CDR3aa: CSVGGRVDTEAFF
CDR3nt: TGCAGCGTTGGGGGTAGGGTGGACACTGAAGCTTTCTTT

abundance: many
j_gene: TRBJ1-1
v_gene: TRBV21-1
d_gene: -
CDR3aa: CASSKRADSRRGEAFF
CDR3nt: TGTGCCAGCAGCAAACGGGCGGACTCAAGGAGGGGAGAAGCTTTCTTT

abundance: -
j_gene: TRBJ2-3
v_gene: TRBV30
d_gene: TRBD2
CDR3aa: CAWSQAGVRYF
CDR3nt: TGTGCCTGGAGTCAAGCGGGGGTCCGGTATTTT

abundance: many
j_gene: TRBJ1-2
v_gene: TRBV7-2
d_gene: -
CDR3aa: CASSLLPSRGYTF
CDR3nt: TGTGCCAGCAGCTTACTTCCCTCCCGAGGCTACACCTTC

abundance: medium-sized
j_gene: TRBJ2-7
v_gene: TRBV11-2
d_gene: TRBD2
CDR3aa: CASSLVPFATSGGTEEQYF
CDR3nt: TGTGCCAGCAGCTTAGTACCCTTCGCCACTAGCGGGGGGACAGAAGAGCAGTACTTC

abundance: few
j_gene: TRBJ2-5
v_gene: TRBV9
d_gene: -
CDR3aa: CASSVAEGWRETQYF
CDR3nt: TGTGCCAGCAGCGTAGCGGAGGGTTGGAGAGAGACCCAGTACTTC

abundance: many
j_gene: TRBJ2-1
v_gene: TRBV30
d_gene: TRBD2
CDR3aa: CARTSGGGYEQFF
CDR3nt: TGTGCGAGGACTAGCGGGGGTGGTTATGAGCAGTTCTTC

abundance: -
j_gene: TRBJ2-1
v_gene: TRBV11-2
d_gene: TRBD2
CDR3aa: CASSPSGGAKNEQFF
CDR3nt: TGTGCCAGCAGCCCTAGCGGGGGGGCTAAGAATGAGCAGTTCTTC

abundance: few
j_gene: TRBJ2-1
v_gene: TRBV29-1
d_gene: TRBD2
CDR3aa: CSVEGAGGYNEQFF
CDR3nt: TGCAGCGTTGAAGGCGCGGGGGGCTACAATGAGCAGTTCTTC

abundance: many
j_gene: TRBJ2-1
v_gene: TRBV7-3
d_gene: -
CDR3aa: CASSPRGTDYNEQFF
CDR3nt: TGTGCCAGCAGCCCCCGGGGGACAGATTACAATGAGCAGTTCTTC

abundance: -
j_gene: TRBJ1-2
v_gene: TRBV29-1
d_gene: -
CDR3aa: CSVEDRALRRGYTF
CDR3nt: TGCAGCGTTGAAGATCGGGCACTCCGCCGAGGCTACACCTTC

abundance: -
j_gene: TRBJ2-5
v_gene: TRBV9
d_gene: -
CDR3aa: CASSVAAAGEETQYF
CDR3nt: TGTGCCAGCAGCGTAGCCGCAGCGGGCGAGGAGACCCAGTACTTC

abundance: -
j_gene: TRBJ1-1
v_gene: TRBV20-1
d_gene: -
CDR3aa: CSASGTHGNTEAFF
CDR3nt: TGCAGTGCTAGTGGGACGCATGGGAACACTGAAGCTTTCTTT

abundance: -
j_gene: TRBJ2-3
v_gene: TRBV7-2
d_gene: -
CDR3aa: CASSKRTHTNTQYF
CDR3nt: TGTGCCAGCAGCAAACGGACCCACACAAATACGCAGTATTTT